The 16 T cell receptor beta chains in this list originate from one sample, sequenced in a study of graft-versus-host responses after intestinal transplantation. These receptors are not linked to any known antigen. The protocol was immunoSEQ multiplex PCR, while the TCRdb copy is restricted to in-frame clones and leaves out a portion. The sample has tens of thousands of clones, roughly 89% seen once. Sequencing was performed on unstimulated CD4+ T cells sorted from spleen or lymph node cells, taken before intestinal transplant. These receptors all stem from a human donor who received an intestinal transplant.

The rearrangement links TRBV28 to TRBJ2-3, with D possibly TRBD2 on 6 matching bases. The CDR3 is 14 residues long. Trimming left V 10 bases short and J 2 bases short, with 16 bases between. Germline CDR1 is MDHEN and CDR2 is SYDVKM. For the CDR3, the DNA is TGTGCCACCTATGCGGGACTCGTCACAGATACGCAGTATTTT. It is translated as CATYAGLVTDTQYF.

The chain links TRBV11-2 to TRBJ2-5; perhaps TRBD2 as D (6 bases). CDR1 is SGHAT, CDR2 FQNNGV, per germline. This CDR3 is 16 amino acids long. The V and J ends lost 6 bases and 2 bases respectively, with 19 bases between them. The chain's CDR3 is CASSYQWGVRQETQYF. The CDR3 nucleotides read TGTGCCAGCAGTTACCAGTGGGGGGTAAGGCAAGAGACCCAGTACTTC.

The chain carries TRBV7-2 and TRBJ1-6, with D perhaps matching TRBD1 (6 bases). The germline V and J ends were trimmed by 5 bases and 9 bases, with 14 bases remaining between them. CDR3 length equals 14 residues. Looked up from germline, CDR1 is SGHTA and CDR2 is FQGNSA. As DNA, the CDR3 is TGTGCCAGCAGCCTCAGGGGAATGGGTTCACCCCTCCACTTT. Residues: CASSLRGMGSPLHF.

The chain employs TRBV19 and TRBJ1-1; D is uncertain. Trimming cost V 4 bases and J 1 base, with 7 bases left between them. The CDR3 length is 13 residues. In germline, CDR1 is LNHDA, CDR2 SQIVND (reference sequence). The CDR3 coding sequence is TGTGCCAGTAGTAGAAAGAGGAACACTGAAGCTTTCTTT. It yields the protein CASSRKRNTEAFF.

The gene calls are TRBV4-1 and TRBJ1-2, with a possible D match to TRBD1 (5 bases). This CDR3 contains 15 residues. Germline lookup yields CDR1 MGHRA and CDR2 YSYEKL. V was pared by 0 bases and J by 7 bases, with 15 bases between. CDR3 DNA: TGCGCCAGCAGCCAAGATATAATCAGGGAGGTTGGCTACACCTTC. Its protein product is CASSQDIIREVGYTF.

CDR3 protein: CASSVSGEWYEQYF. Written as DNA, the CDR3 is TGTGCCAGCAGCGTTTCGGGAGAGTGGTACGAGCAGTACTTC. This sequence joins TRBV9 and TRBJ2-7; the D gene is possibly TRBD2 (6 bases). The CDR3 has 14 residues. V lost 2 bases and J lost 4, with 13 bases in between. Germline V lookup: CDR1 SGDLS, CDR2 YYNGEE.

Note on this clone: Compared with germline, one end of the junction differs, possibly owing to a read error. The genes are TRBV7-7 and TRBJ2-1; D is perhaps TRBD1 (6 bases). Germline V gene lookup returns CDR1 SSHAT and CDR2 FNYEAQ (reference sequence). The CDR3 is made up of 16 amino acids. The CDR3 DNA reads as TGTGCTAGCAGCTTAGACGTGGGGGCTGGATACAATGAGCAGTTCTTC. It codes for CASSLDVGAGYNEQFF.

This chain links TRBV28 with TRBJ1-1; D gene uncertain. The CDR3 has 14 residues. From germline, CDR1 is MDHEN and CDR2 SYDVKM. V shed 1 base and J shed 1 base, with 7 bases lying between them. Here the CDR3 reads CASSLSGPNTEAFF. The CDR3 nucleotides read TGTGCCAGCAGTTTATCGGGTCCGAACACTGAAGCTTTCTTT.

The chain couples TRBV6-5 to TRBJ1-2; TRBD1 is a possible D gene (6 bases). Trimming took off 6 bases at V and 0 bases at J, with 14 bases between the two ends. Germline V lookup: CDR1 MNHEY, CDR2 SVGAGI. CDR3 length: 15 amino acids. CDR3 sequence reads: CASSPAGTTNYGYTF. The CDR3 nucleotides read TGTGCCAGCAGCCCCGCCGGGACAACTAACTATGGCTACACCTTC.

V and J are TRBV7-2 and TRBJ1-2, with 10 bases lining up with TRBD1. CDR1 and CDR2 (germline): SGHTA, FQGNSA. V dropped 5 bases and J dropped 4; count of bases not matched to a gene: 7. This CDR3 has 15 amino acids. Written as DNA, the CDR3 is TGTGCCAGCAGCCCGTCGACAGGGGGCGTCTATGGCTACACCTTC. Its protein product is CASSPSTGGVYGYTF.

The chain uses TRBV19 and TRBJ2-5; TRBD1 matches at 7 bases. Trimming at V came to 5 bases and at J to 5 bases, leaving 5 bases not matched to a gene. The CDR3 totals 13 residues. From germline, CDR1 is LNHDA and CDR2 SQIVND (reference sequence). The CDR3 coding sequence is TGTGCCAGTAGTCCTAGGGGGCGGGAGACCCAGTACTTC. It encodes CASSPRGRETQYF.

This clone was found once. The chain uses TRBV5-1 and TRBJ1-4; D gene uncertain. Trimming pared 0 bases from V and 0 bases from J, leaving 9 bases between. Germline lookup yields CDR1 SGHRS and CDR2 YFSETQ. The CDR3 totals 16 residues. The CDR3 loop is CASSLGPGTTNEKLFF. Here the CDR3 DNA reads TGCGCCAGCAGCTTGGGCCCCGGGACAACTAATGAAAAACTGTTTTTT.

The chain has TRBV28 and TRBJ2-1; 14 bases match TRBD2. Germline-derived CDR1 and CDR2 are MDHEN and SYDVKM. With V trimmed by 5 bases and J by 8 bases, 8 bases remained unmatched. CDR3 length: 16 residues. For the CDR3, the DNA is TGTGCCAGCAGTCGCGCCGGGACTAGCGGGAGTTATGAGCAGTTCTTC. Residues: CASSRAGTSGSYEQFF.

The chain recombines TRBV11-3 with TRBJ2-5; 8 bases are a match to TRBD2. Unmatched junction bases numbered 4, after V lost 4 bases and J lost 0 bases. The germline gives CDR1 SGHNT, CDR2 YENEEA. The CDR3 runs 15 residues. CDR3 sequence: CASSSGTRDQETQYF. The CDR3 DNA sequence: TGTGCCAGCAGCTCCGGGACTAGGGACCAAGAGACCCAGTACTTC.

The V gene is TRBV28, the J gene TRBJ1-5, with 10 positions matching TRBD1. V was clipped by 6 bases and J by 10 bases; unmatched bases: 12. From germline, CDR1 is MDHEN and CDR2 SYDVKM. CDR3 size: 15 residues. The CDR3 DNA reads as TGTGCCAGCAGGTCGGACAGGGGGGGTGGGGGACCCCAGCATTTT. Residues: CASRSDRGGGGPQHF.

This chain uses TRBV6-5 with TRBJ1-2; D remains ambiguous. The CDR3 length is 15 residues. The germline CDR1 and CDR2 sequences are MNHEY and SVGAGI. Trimming cost V 7 bases and J 5 bases, with 20 bases left between them. DNA of the CDR3: TGTGCCAGCAACGCACGGCCGTATGCGGCTTATGGCTACACCTTC. Amino acids: CASNARPYAAYGYTF.